This T cell receptor (beta chain) was recovered during a study of blood T cell repertoires in COVID-19. The data were produced by immunoSEQ multiplex PCR, yet TCRdb's version contains in-frame clones alone and is incomplete. The data contain roughly 140,000 clones, approximately 80% of them singletons. Material: peripheral blood. The sequence was collected from a human donor in a cohort sampled during active COVID-19.

The CDR3 DNA follows: TGTGCCAGCAGCTTAGGACAGGGGGCTCAAGGCTACACCTTC. This sequence encodes CASSLGQGAQGYTF. The chain uses TRBV5-5 and TRBJ1-2, with 11 bases that match TRBD1. Germline V gives CDR1 SGHKS, CDR2 YYEKEE (reference sequence). With V trimmed by 2 bases and J by 8 bases, 5 bases remained unmatched. The CDR3 runs to 14 residues.